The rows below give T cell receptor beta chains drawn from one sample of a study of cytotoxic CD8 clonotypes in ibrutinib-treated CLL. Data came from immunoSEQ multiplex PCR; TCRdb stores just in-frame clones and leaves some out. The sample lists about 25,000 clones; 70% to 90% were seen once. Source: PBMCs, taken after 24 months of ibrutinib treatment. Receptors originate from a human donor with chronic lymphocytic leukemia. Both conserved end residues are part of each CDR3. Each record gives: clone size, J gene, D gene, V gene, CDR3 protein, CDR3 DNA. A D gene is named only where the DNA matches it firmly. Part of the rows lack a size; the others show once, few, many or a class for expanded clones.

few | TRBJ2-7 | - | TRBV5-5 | CASSQSLTTAAYEQYF | TGTGCCAGCAGCCAATCCCTTACGACAGCTGCCTACGAGCAGTACTTC
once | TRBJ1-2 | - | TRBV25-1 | CASSDEGWGRTTF | TGTGCCAGCAGTGATGAGGGTTGGGGACGGACGACCTTC
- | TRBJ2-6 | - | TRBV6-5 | CASSTQGFGANVLTF | TGTGCCAGCAGTACACAGGGTTTTGGGGCCAACGTCCTGACTTTC
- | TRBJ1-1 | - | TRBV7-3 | CASSFNRETEAFF | TGTGCCAGCAGCTTTAACAGGGAGACTGAAGCTTTCTTT
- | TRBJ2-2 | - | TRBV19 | CASQRSGNTGELFF | TGTGCCAGTCAGAGGTCGGGGAACACCGGGGAGCTGTTTTTT
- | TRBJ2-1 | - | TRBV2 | CASSDQVASEQFF | TGTGCCAGCAGTGATCAAGTAGCCAGTGAGCAGTTCTTC
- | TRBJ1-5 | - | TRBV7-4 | CASSPAGPQYSNQPQHF | TGTGCCAGCAGCCCAGCGGGTCCCCAGTATAGCAATCAGCCCCAGCATTTT
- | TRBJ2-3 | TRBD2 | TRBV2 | CASRVSGTRGDTQYF | TGTGCCAGCAGAGTTAGCGGGACCCGCGGAGATACGCAGTATTTT
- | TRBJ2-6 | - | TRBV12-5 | CASGLALQTGANVLTF | TGTGCTAGTGGTTTGGCATTACAGACTGGGGCCAACGTCCTGACTTTC
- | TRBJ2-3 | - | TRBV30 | CAWSRGDTQYF | TGTGCCTGGAGTCGGGGAGATACGCAGTATTTT
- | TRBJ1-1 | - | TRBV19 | CAPGRGMNTEAFF | TGTGCCCCCGGTCGGGGGATGAACACTGAAGCTTTCTTT
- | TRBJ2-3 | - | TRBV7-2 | CASSLGGALADTQYF | TGTGCCAGCAGCTTAGGGGGAGCTTTGGCAGATACGCAGTATTTT
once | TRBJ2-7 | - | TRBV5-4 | CASSLAGPGDRPYEQYF | TGTGCCAGCAGCTTGGCCGGGCCGGGGGACAGACCCTACGAGCAGTACTTC
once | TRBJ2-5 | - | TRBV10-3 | CAISESTGTETQYF | TGTGCCATCAGTGAGTCGACAGGGACTGAGACCCAGTACTTC
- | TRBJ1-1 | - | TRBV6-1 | CASSEGGVGTEAFF | TGTGCCAGCAGTGAAGGGGGCGTTGGCACTGAAGCTTTCTTT
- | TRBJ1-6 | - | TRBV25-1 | CASSESGGYNSPLHF | TGTGCCAGCAGTGAATCGGGTGGCTATAATTCACCCCTCCACTTT
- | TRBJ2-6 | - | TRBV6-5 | CASRQRGIEANVLTF | TGTGCCAGCAGGCAACGGGGCATTGAGGCCAACGTCCTGACTTTC
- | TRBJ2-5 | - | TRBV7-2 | CASTPGTGVGQETQYF | TGTGCCAGCACCCCTGGGACTGGCGTCGGCCAAGAGACCCAGTACTTC
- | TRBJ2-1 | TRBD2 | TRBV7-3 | CASSSGLAGSEQFF | TGTGCCAGCAGCTCGGGACTAGCGGGGAGTGAGCAGTTCTTC
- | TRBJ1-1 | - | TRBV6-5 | CATTRGTEAFF | TGTGCCACCACGAGGGGCACTGAAGCTTTCTTT
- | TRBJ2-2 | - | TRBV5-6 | CASSLGTAAGLFF | TGTGCCAGCAGCTTGGGGACAGCCGCTGGGCTGTTTTTT
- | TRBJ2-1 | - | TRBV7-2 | CASSAGQYNEQFF | TGTGCCAGCAGCGCAGGACAGTACAATGAGCAGTTCTTC
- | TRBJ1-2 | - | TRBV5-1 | CASSIRSDYGYTF | TGCGCCAGCAGCATAAGATCAGACTATGGCTACACCTTC
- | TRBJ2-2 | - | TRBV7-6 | CASSIQATGELFF | TGTGCCAGCAGCATCCAGGCCACCGGGGAGCTGTTTTTT
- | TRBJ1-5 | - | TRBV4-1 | CASSQDMVQGRPQHF | TGCGCCAGCAGCCAAGATATGGTTCAGGGTCGGCCCCAGCATTTT
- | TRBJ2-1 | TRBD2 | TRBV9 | CASSVGLAGVYNEQFF | TGTGCCAGCAGCGTGGGACTAGCGGGGGTATACAATGAGCAGTTCTTC
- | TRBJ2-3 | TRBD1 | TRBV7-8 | CASSFTLGQGTSTDTQYF | TGTGCCAGCAGCTTCACTCTAGGACAGGGGACAAGCACAGATACGCAGTATTTT
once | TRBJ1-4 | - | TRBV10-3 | CAISESFSSEKDGLGKLFF | TGTGCCATCAGTGAGTCCTTTAGTTCCGAGAAAGACGGTCTCGGAAAACTGTTTTTT
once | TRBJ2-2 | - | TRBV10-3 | CAIRGTSDTGELFF | TGTGCCATCAGGGGGACATCGGACACCGGGGAGCTGTTTTTT
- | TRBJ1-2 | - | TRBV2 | CASRETGASAYGYTF | TGTGCCAGCAGAGAAACAGGCGCGAGCGCCTATGGCTACACCTTC
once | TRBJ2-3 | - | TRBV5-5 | CASSPGGGPGGTQYF | TGTGCCAGCAGCCCCGGGGGTGGGCCGGGTGGTACGCAGTATTTT
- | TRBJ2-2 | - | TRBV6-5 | CASRRGTTSPGELFF | TGTGCCAGCAGACGCGGGACAACATCCCCCGGGGAGCTGTTTTTT